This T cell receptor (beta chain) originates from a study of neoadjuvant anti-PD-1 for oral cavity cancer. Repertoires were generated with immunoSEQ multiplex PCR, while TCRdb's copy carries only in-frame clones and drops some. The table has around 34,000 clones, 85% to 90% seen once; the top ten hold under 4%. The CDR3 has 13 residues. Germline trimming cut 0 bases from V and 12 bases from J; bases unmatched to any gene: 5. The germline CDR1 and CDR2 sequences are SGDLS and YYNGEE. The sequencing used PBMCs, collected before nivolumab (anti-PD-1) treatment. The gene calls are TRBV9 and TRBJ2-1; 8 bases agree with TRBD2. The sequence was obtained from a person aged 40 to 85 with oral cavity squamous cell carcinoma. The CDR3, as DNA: TGTGCCAGCAGCGTAGCGGCCGGGGGGGGGCAGTTCTTC. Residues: CASSVAAGGGQFF.